What follows describes a single TCR beta chain. Its antigen is unidentified. The second PCR ran roughly 6 to 11 cycles with a sample-barcoded 5' primer and J-beta primers. Each sample provided no less than 2.5 million CDR3-containing paired-end reads. TCRdb reprocessed the 5' RACE reads with MiXCR, giving one entry per CDR3 protein. The sample carries 1.5 million to 1.9 million distinct CDR3 sequences, 35% to 45% recorded once. Germline V gene lookup returns CDR1 MNHEY and CDR2 SMNVEV (reference sequence). CDR3 size: 14 residues. Total RNA was extracted at no less than 6 micrograms per sample. This specimen comes from a study of blood T cells in healthy people across ages. Study-level background: Template switching recovered approximately one barcoded beta molecule for every two T cells. Findings and limits, study-wide: Naive T cell percentage showed a strong correlation with TCR beta diversity.

Sequencing was performed on blood. The chain is built from TRBV27 and TRBJ2-7; D is unclear. TRBJ2-5 explains the end of the DNA better; the J call may be wrong. The TCR was taken from a woman aged 18-35 years in good health. Here the CDR3 DNA reads TGTGCCAGCAGTGTAATCGACAACCAAGAGACCCAGTACTTC. Its protein product is CASSVIDNQETQYF.